This T cell receptor (beta chain) was recorded in a study of blood T cell repertoires in COVID-19 (dated by TCRdb to about 2020). With regard to the full study: Samples covering the acute and convalescent phases of COVID-19 were provided by collaborators in the United States, Italy and Spain. The dataset comprised deeply sampled blood TCRbeta repertoires from subjects exposed to, actively infected with, or recovered from COVID-19. The sample metadata nearly always contained a de-identified subject ID, COVID-19 status, age in years and sex. The material from the prospective study consisted of cDNA or gDNA derived from T cells, B-cell-depleted T cells, or PBMCs. Where available, HLA class I and class II types were taken from metadata supplied by the sample provider and were not determined by assay-based typing. The samples were drawn from the first 160 participants of the ongoing ImmuneRACE study and from over 950 subjects provided by 6 global collaborators. The repertoires were released in a freely available public database meant as a resource for research on the immune response to SARS-CoV-2.

What the authors observed across the whole study: The quantity of clinical and demographic metadata differed by source and by participant and was supplied without curation.

CDR3 length: 15 amino acids, cysteine to phenylalanine. Only CDR3 DNA remains: 45 bases, in frame from the first base. CDR1 and CDR2 are drawn from the germline V gene: SGHTA, FQGNSA. The immunoSEQ Assay, a bias-controlled multiplex PCR, was used to amplify TCRbeta CDR3 regions from genomic DNA. The study's own analysis went as follows. The number of nucleated cells in each sample was estimated from the amplification of reference gene primers within the assay. To quantify the absolute abundance of each unique TCRbeta CDR3 rearrangement, sequence reads were collapsed and filtered. For each sample, productive Simpson clonality was calculated as the square root of Simpson's diversity index across productive rearrangements. The table comes from immuneACCESS by way of TCRdb, which keeps in-frame sequences with V and J called. Part of the clones is missing from these tables; in studies checked, under half for an unresolved V gene and the rest for unknown reasons. V and J calls plus clone size are reproduced from that table; the DNA served to infer D and trimming. The sample table contains about 180,000 clones; only one count was recorded for about 84% of them. The top ten clonotypes cover about 9.6% of the sample.

Comments on this clone: No antigen is known for it. A read error may account for a junction end that differs from germline.

Enrolling through a virtual design, the prospective study's participants ranged in age from roughly 18 to 89 years and lived across more than 20 United States geographic areas. To assign participants to cohorts, the prospective study relied on clinical history that participants themselves reported in a screening survey and a study questionnaire. For ImmuneRACE Cohort 3, a participant was defined as recovered based on two consecutive negative NP/OP PCR tests, clearance by a healthcare professional, or resolution of symptoms. In the prospective study, whole blood, serum and a nasopharyngeal or oropharyngeal swab were collected from each participant by mobile phlebotomists. Over a 2-month period, participants in the prospective study had the option of providing additional blood draws and questionnaires. Before DNA extraction, blood samples from the prospective study were shipped at room temperature or frozen.

Source material: PBMCs or T cells enriched from blood (not recorded which). The source of this sequence is a woman aged 25 to 39 who had recovered from COVID-19. The sequence is built from TRBV7-2 and TRBJ2-1; TRBD2 aligns with 11 central bases. The CDR3 is CASTLLAGVANEQFF. The DNA sequence is given as TGTGCCAGCACCTTACTAGCGGGAGTTGCAAATGAGCAGTTCTTC.